The 20 T cell receptor beta chains below all came from one sample that was sequenced in a study of shared clonotypes between healthy human individuals. Naivety among CD8 cells was defined by CD45RO negativity and positive CCR7 selection, thereby excluding terminally differentiated effector memory CD45RA+ cells. Profiled with immunoSEQ multiplex PCR; TCRdb holds only in-frame clones, not every one. This sample has about 800,000 clones, with about 96% found just once. Sequencing input: naive CD8+ T cells sorted from blood. The receptors originated from a man aged 25-45 years in good health.

Comment on this clone: The sample holds other DNA sequences that translate to the same CDR3. V is TRBV27 and J is TRBJ2-7, with 7 bases aligning to TRBD1. The CDR3 covers 15 residues. The trim removed 5 bases at V and 0 bases at J, leaving 7 bases unmatched. The germline V gene has CDR1 MNHEY and CDR2 SMNVEV (reference sequence). As DNA, the CDR3 is TGTGCCAGCAGTCCAACCGGGACAGCCTCCTACGAGCAGTACTTC. Translated, it gives CASSPTGTASYEQYF.

The chain has TRBV7-8 and TRBJ2-7; tentative D call: TRBD2 (5 bases). The CDR3 has 18 residues. Trimming removed 6 bases from V and 0 bases from J, with 24 bases in between. CDR1 SGHVS and CDR2 FQNEAQ come from the germline V gene. The CDR3 DNA reads as TGTGCCAGCAGTCAGCGGTACGGGGAATACGGAAGCTCCTACGAGCAGTACTTC. Its translation is CASSQRYGEYGSSYEQYF.

V gene TRBV21-1 combines with J gene TRBJ1-5; the table's D call of TRBD1 was not tested on the DNA. TRBV21-1 is described as a pseudogene. The CDR3 is 14 amino acids. DNA of the CDR3: TGTGCCAGCAGCAAAGTTCGCAGGACACAGCCCCAGCATTTT. It encodes CASSKVRRTQPQHF.

This chain joins TRBV7-8 and TRBJ2-7; the D gene is possibly TRBD2 (6 bases). The CDR3 sequence is 14 residues long. Looked up from germline, CDR1 is SGHVS and CDR2 is FQNEAQ. Trimming took 3 bases from V and 5 from J, leaving 14 bases between them. CDR3 sequence reads: CASSFSGYKDEQYF. DNA for the CDR3: TGTGCCAGCAGCTTTAGCGGTTATAAGGACGAGCAGTACTTC.

The genes are TRBV9 and TRBJ2-7; D might be TRBD1 (5 bases). V shed 4 bases and J shed 6 bases, with 17 bases lying between them. There are 14 residues in the CDR3. The germline V gene encodes CDR1 SGDLS and CDR2 YYNGEE. CDR3 sequence: CASSMSWGGLEQYF. DNA of the CDR3: TGTGCCAGCAGCATGAGTTGGGGCGGTCTCGAGCAGTACTTC.

The chain combines TRBV2 with TRBJ1-4; D perhaps matches TRBD1 (6 bases). The CDR3 covers 13 residues. V dropped 7 bases and J dropped 1 base, with 7 bases sitting between them. Germline assignment: CDR1 SNHLY and CDR2 FYNNEI. The CDR3 nucleotides are TGTGCCAGCAAGGGGGGAACTAATGAAAAACTGTTTTTT. It specifies CASKGGTNEKLFF.

The chain combines TRBV5-1 with TRBJ1-5; TRBD1 aligns across 7 bases. Germline CDR1 and CDR2: SGHRS and YFSETQ. V was pared by 5 bases and J by 7 bases, with 6 bases of the junction left unmatched. CDR3 length: 13 amino acids. The CDR3 DNA is TGCGCCAGCAGAGACAGGGAGGGGCAGCCCCAGCATTTT. This sequence encodes CASRDREGQPQHF.

The rearrangement links TRBV10-2 to TRBJ1-5; D is unresolved. Germline V gives CDR1 WSHSY, CDR2 SAAADI. The ends were cut back, 3 bases at V and 6 bases at J, with 15 bases in the middle. This CDR3 has 15 residues. The CDR3 DNA reads as TGCGCCAGCAGTGAAGGGATCTCTACGGCTCAGCCCCAGCATTTT. This codes for CASSEGISTAQPQHF.

This clone has just one count. In DNA form, the CDR3 reads TGTGCCAGCCAGAGCGGGGCAAACACAGATACGCAGTATTTT. Translating gives CASQSGANTDTQYF. The chain carries TRBV21-1 and TRBJ2-3; TRBD2, the table's D call, was not compared with the DNA. TRBV21-1 is labeled a pseudogene. This CDR3 region has 14 residues.

The chain is built from TRBV29-1 and TRBJ2-1; D unresolved. This CDR3 spans 13 amino acids. Trimming left V 0 bases short and J 5 bases short, with 8 bases between. The germline V gene has CDR1 SQVTM and CDR2 ANQGSEA. CDR3 in DNA: TGCAGCGTTGAAGACAGGATGGACAATGAGCAGTTCTTC. Translating gives CSVEDRMDNEQFF.

J is TRBJ2-3 and V is TRBV5-1, with TRBD2 identical over 10 bases. This CDR3 is 17 amino acids long. Germline V gives CDR1 SGHRS, CDR2 YFSETQ. Trimming at V came to 4 bases and at J to 4 bases, leaving 12 bases not matched to a gene. CDR3 in DNA: TGCGCCAGCAGCGCGAACCTAGCGGGAGAGGTGGCAGATACGCAGTATTTT. Translation gives CASSANLAGEVADTQYF. Complete variable domain (other parts from reference TRBV5-1 and TRBJ2-3): KAGVTQTPRYLIKTRGQQVTLSCSPISGHRSVSWYQQTPGQGLQFLFEYFSETQRNKGNFPGRFSGRQFSNSRSEMNVSTLELGDSALYLCASSANLAGEVADTQYFGPGTRLTVL.

V gene TRBV11-2 combines with J gene TRBJ2-3; D might be TRBD2 (6 bases). The germline gives CDR1 SGHAT, CDR2 FQNNGV. Trimming took 1 base from V and 2 from J, leaving 13 bases between them. This CDR3 has 16 residues. This CDR3 is CASSLGGGINTDTQYF. CDR3 sequence (DNA): TGTGCCAGCAGCTTAGGAGGCGGGATTAACACAGATACGCAGTATTTT. The whole variable domain, filled in from reference TRBV11-2 and TRBJ2-3, reads EAGVAQSPRYKIIEKRQSVAFWCNPISGHATLYWYQQILGQGPKLLIQFQNNGVVDDSQLPKDRFSAERLKGVDSTLKIQPAKLEDSAVYLCASSLGGGINTDTQYFGPGTRLTVL.

In its sample, this clone was seen once. The V call is TRBV15, the J call TRBJ2-7; 9 bases align to TRBD1. The length of the CDR3 is 14 residues. Germline CDR1 is LNHNV and CDR2 is YYDKDF (reference sequence). J was trimmed by 5 bases and V by 5 bases; bases with no gene match: 7. CDR3 loop: CATSFGQGTHEQYF. DNA for the CDR3: TGTGCCACCAGCTTCGGACAGGGGACGCACGAGCAGTACTTC.

V usage is TRBV9 and J usage is TRBJ2-7, with D possibly being TRBD2 (5 bases). CDR3 size: 15 residues. Germline V CDR1 and CDR2: SGDLS, YYNGEE. Deletions cut 0 bases from V and 0 bases from J, with 10 bases between. The CDR3 nucleotides are TGTGCCAGCAGCGTAGCCGCGGGTCCCTCCTACGAGCAGTACTTC. As protein: CASSVAAGPSYEQYF.

This rearrangement joins TRBV20-1 to TRBJ1-1; no firm D call. CDR3 length equals 8 residues. Germline CDR1 is DFQATT and CDR2 is SNEGSKA (reference sequence). V was cut by 7 bases and J by 8 bases, with 5 bases left in between. The CDR3, as DNA: TGCAGTGTAGACGAAGCTTTCTTT. It encodes CSVDEAFF.

The rearrangement joins TRBV4-3 to TRBJ2-1; D possibly corresponds to TRBD2 (5 bases). Germline values: CDR1 LGHNA, CDR2 YSLEER. Trimming took 4 bases from V and 0 from J, leaving 19 bases between them. This CDR3 comprises 18 residues. CDR3: CASSPFQAGQSSYNEQFF. The CDR3, as DNA: TGCGCCAGCAGCCCTTTTCAGGCGGGCCAAAGCTCCTACAATGAGCAGTTCTTC.

The chain carries TRBV29-1 and TRBJ1-1; D gene ambiguous. The CDR3 consists of 13 residues. The V gene's germline CDR1 is SQVTM and CDR2 ANQGSEA. V lost 0 bases, J lost 7 bases, and 12 bases lay in between. The CDR3 loop reads CSVEDLEEGEAFF. Written as DNA, the CDR3 is TGCAGCGTTGAAGATCTGGAGGAGGGTGAAGCTTTCTTT. The variable domain in full, with the rest retrieved from reference TRBV29-1 and TRBJ1-1, is SAVISQKPSRDICQRGTSLTIQCQVDSQVTMMFWYRQQPGQSLTLIATANQGSEATYESGFVIDKFPISRPNLTFSTLTVSNMSPEDSSIYLCSVEDLEEGEAFFGQGTRLTVV.

The V call is TRBV27, the J call TRBJ2-7; the D is unclear. There are 13 residues in the CDR3. Trimming shortened V by 4 bases and J by 0 bases, and 7 bases separated the two germline ends. CDR1 is MNHEY and CDR2 is SMNVEV in the germline V gene (reference sequence). CDR3 in DNA: TGTGCCAGCAGTTGGGCAGTCTCCTACGAGCAGTACTTC. It codes for CASSWAVSYEQYF.

This rearrangement joins TRBV13 to TRBJ1-1, with 7 bases that match TRBD1. CDR1 is PRHDT, CDR2 FYEKMQ, per germline (reference sequence). The CDR3 has 14 amino acids. J gave up 5 bases and V 0 bases, and 3 bases lay outside the gene matches. CDR3 in DNA: TGTGCCAGCAGCTTAGGGAGACAGGGTACTGAAGCTTTCTTT. This sequence encodes CASSLGRQGTEAFF.

This clone was counted once. The chain employs TRBV5-1 and TRBJ2-5; a weak D match, TRBD1 (5 bases). CDR3 length: 16 amino acids. Trimming stripped 0 bases from V and 5 bases from J, with 17 bases between. Germline assignment: CDR1 SGHRS and CDR2 YFSETQ. The CDR3 spells CASSLDRTLMGETQYF. The CDR3 region has the DNA TGCGCCAGCAGCTTGGACAGGACATTAATGGGTGAGACCCAGTACTTC. Filled out from reference TRBV5-1 and TRBJ2-5, the complete variable domain reads KAGVTQTPRYLIKTRGQQVTLSCSPISGHRSVSWYQQTPGQGLQFLFEYFSETQRNKGNFPGRFSGRQFSNSRSEMNVSTLELGDSALYLCASSLDRTLMGETQYFGPGTRLLVL.